These 13 T cell receptor beta chains originate from one sample sequenced in a study of OX40 agonist ivuxolimab in advanced cancers. The protocol was immunoSEQ multiplex PCR, while the TCRdb copy is restricted to in-frame clones and leaves out a portion. The sample lists approximately 35,000 clones; about 81% were seen once. The specimen comprised CD4+ or CD8+ T cells sorted from blood, sampled in a trial of the OX40 agonist ivuxolimab. These receptors all stem from an adult with an advanced solid tumor such as melanoma, head and neck, liver or kidney cancer.

The genes are TRBV9 and TRBJ1-1, with D tentatively TRBD1 (5 bases). Germline values: CDR1 SGDLS, CDR2 YYNGEE. The CDR3 contains 12 residues. Between the trimmed V and J ends, which lost 4 bases and 10 bases, there was a span of 14 bases. As DNA, the CDR3 is TGTGCCAGCAGCCTTCAAAGGAGGGGAGCTTTCTTT. Its translation is CASSLQRRGAFF.

This clone has just one count. The chain couples TRBV28 to TRBJ1-5; 8 positions agree with TRBD1. The CDR3 consists of 17 residues. The V and J ends lost 5 bases and 1 base, in that order; junction bases with no gene match: 10. CDR1 is MDHEN and CDR2 is SYDVKM in the germline V gene. The CDR3 loop reads CASSPRGRVLSNQPQHF. CDR3 bases: TGTGCCAGCAGTCCCAGGGGGCGCGTGTTGAGCAATCAGCCCCAGCATTTT. Full variable domain (remainder filled in from reference TRBV28 and TRBJ1-5): DVKVTQSSRYLVKRTGEKVFLECVQDMDHENMFWYRQDPGLGLRLIYFSYDVKMKEKGDIPEGYSVSREKKERFSLILESASTNQTSMYLCASSPRGRVLSNQPQHFGDGTRLSIL.

The CDR3 DNA is TGTGCCAGCAAGCGACAGTTAAATCAGCCCCAGCATTTT. As protein: CASKRQLNQPQHF. V usage is TRBV28 and J usage is TRBJ1-5, with D possibly matching TRBD1 (5 bases). Germline assignment: CDR1 MDHEN and CDR2 SYDVKM. The CDR3 consists of 13 residues. V was pared by 7 bases and J by 4 bases, with 11 bases between.

The chain employs TRBV4-3 and TRBJ1-2, with a tentative D call TRBD1 (6 bases). V lost 0 bases, J lost 4 bases, and 12 bases lay in between. Germline V gene data show CDR1 as LGHNA and CDR2 as YSLEER. The CDR3 is made up of 15 amino acids. This CDR3 reads CASSQEQGLGYGYTF. Here the CDR3 DNA reads TGCGCCAGCAGCCAAGAACAGGGTTTGGGCTATGGCTACACCTTC.

The J gene is TRBJ1-1, the V gene TRBV18; 8 bases are a match to TRBD1. There are 14 residues in the CDR3. The germline V gene has CDR1 KGHSH and CDR2 LQKENI. Germline trimming cut 2 bases from V and 5 bases from J; bases unmatched to any gene: 4. CDR3 nucleotide sequence: TGTGCCAGCTCACCAAACACAGGGGGGACTGAAGCTTTCTTT. It encodes CASSPNTGGTEAFF.

CDR3 coding DNA: TGTGCCAGCAGCGTAGCCGCCGCCGGGACAGCATCCTACGAGCAGTACTTC. Protein sequence: CASSVAAAGTASYEQYF. J is TRBJ2-7 and V is TRBV5-6, with 7 bases lining up with TRBD1. V was pared by 4 bases and J by 1 base, with 14 bases of the junction left unmatched. The CDR3 extends over 17 amino acids. Per germline, CDR1 SGHDT and CDR2 YYEEEE.

This clone was observed a handful of times. The V and J genes are TRBV5-1 and TRBJ1-2; possible D gene TRBD1, 5 bases. This CDR3 comprises 16 residues. Trimming removed 0 bases at V and 0 bases at J, with 12 bases between. The germline CDR1 and CDR2 sequences are SGHRS and YFSETQ. In DNA form, the CDR3 reads TGCGCCAGCAGCTTGGCCAGTCAGGGACCTAACTATGGCTACACCTTC. Translated, it gives CASSLASQGPNYGYTF.

The chain recombines TRBV6-5 with TRBJ2-2; D may match TRBD1 or TRBD2 (5 bases each). Trimming took off 4 bases at V and 8 bases at J, with 11 bases between the two ends. Germline V gives CDR1 MNHEY, CDR2 SVGAGI. The CDR3 runs to 13 residues. CDR3 amino acids: CASSSRGRGELFF. CDR3 DNA: TGTGCCAGCAGTTCTCGGGGACGGGGGGAGCTGTTTTTT.

The chain has TRBV29-1 and TRBJ1-5; TRBD1 matches 7 bases. Looked up from germline, CDR1 is SQVTM and CDR2 is ANQGSEA. CDR3 length equals 13 residues. The V segment lost 6 bases and the J segment 5 bases; nucleotides outside the gene matches: 7. The CDR3 here is CSVSTGYDQPQHF. DNA of the CDR3: TGCAGCGTGTCGACAGGGTACGATCAGCCCCAGCATTTT. Full variable domain (outside the CDR3, taken from reference TRBV29-1 and TRBJ1-5): SAVISQKPSRDICQRGTSLTIQCQVDSQVTMMFWYRQQPGQSLTLIATANQGSEATYESGFVIDKFPISRPNLTFSTLTVSNMSPEDSSIYLCSVSTGYDQPQHFGDGTRLSIL.

The CDR3: CASSLDLNEQFF. The CDR3 bases are TGCGCCAGCAGCTTGGATCTCAATGAGCAGTTCTTC. The chain is built from TRBV5-1 and TRBJ2-1, with D uncertain. CDR1 SGHRS and CDR2 YFSETQ come from the germline V gene. Between the trimmed V and J ends, which lost 0 bases and 6 bases, there was a span of 4 bases. The CDR3 is 12 residues long.

For the CDR3, the DNA is TGTGCCAGCAGTGAATGGAGCTCTGGGGCCAACGTCCTGACTTTC. Translation gives CASSEWSSGANVLTF. The rearrangement joins TRBV6-1 to TRBJ2-6; no clear D gene. Deletions cut 2 bases from V and 0 bases from J, with 5 bases between. Germline V gene sequence: CDR1 MNHNS, CDR2 SASEGT. CDR3 length: 15 amino acids.

V and J are TRBV27 and TRBJ2-6; D unresolved. Trimming removed 2 bases from V and 0 bases from J, with 8 bases in between. Germline V gives CDR1 MNHEY, CDR2 SMNVEV (reference sequence). The CDR3 totals 16 residues. The CDR3 nucleotides are TGTGCCAGCAGTTTACTATCGTCCTCTGGGGCCAACGTCCTGACTTTC. Translating gives CASSLLSSSGANVLTF.

This chain joins TRBV11-3 and TRBJ2-1; 9 nucleotides align to TRBD2. J gave up 10 bases and V 5 bases, and 12 bases lay outside the gene matches. CDR3 size: 15 residues. From germline, CDR1 is SGHNT and CDR2 YENEEA. The CDR3: CASSPRGGGRVEQFF. The CDR3, as DNA: TGTGCCAGCAGCCCCCGCGGGGGGGGGCGGGTCGAGCAGTTCTTC.